What follows are 26 T cell receptor beta chains derived from one specimen sequenced in a study of CD8+ T cells in alopecia areata (dated by TCRdb to the late 2010s). Receptor amplification or capture employed the immunoSEQ multiplex PCR assay. For TCR sequencing, RNA was extracted from every sample and reverse transcribed into cDNA to serve as template. TCRdb retrieved this table from immuneACCESS and kept in-frame rearrangements only. Not all clones are present; in checked studies, unresolved V genes account for under half, and no reason is known for the remainder. For this sample the table gives 140,000 or so clones, of which less than 65% were detected only once. 30% to 45% of the sample is in the top ten clones. Sequencing was carried out using CD8+ T cells sorted from blood. The receptor set was obtained from a human donor in good health.

CDR3 DNA sequence: TGTGCCAGCAGCGAAAAGGGCTCGGCCTACGAGCAGTACTTC. This sequence encodes CASSEKGSAYEQYF. J is TRBJ2-7 and V is TRBV11-2; D not resolved. The CDR3 consists of 14 residues. The V end was cut by 5 bases, the J end by 2 bases, with 13 bases between. CDR1 is SGHAT, CDR2 FQNNGV, per germline. The complete variable domain, with remaining parts taken from reference TRBV11-2 and TRBJ2-7, reads EAGVAQSPRYKIIEKRQSVAFWCNPISGHATLYWYQQILGQGPKLLIQFQNNGVVDDSQLPKDRFSAERLKGVDSTLKIQPAKLEDSAVYLCASSEKGSAYEQYFGPGTRLTVT.

This clone came up once. V and J are TRBV4-1 and TRBJ2-2; D tentatively reads TRBD1 or TRBD2 (5 bases each). This CDR3 region has 16 residues. The V end was cut by 2 bases, the J end by 3 bases, with 13 bases between. Per germline, CDR1 MGHRA and CDR2 YSYEKL. The CDR3 spells CASSQRLQDYTGELFF. The CDR3 bases are TGCGCCAGCAGCCAAAGGTTACAGGACTACACCGGGGAGCTGTTTTTT.

V is TRBV7-9 and J is TRBJ2-1; 7 positions agree with TRBD2. The V gene end was trimmed by 7 bases and the J gene end by 5 bases; junction bases not matched to a gene: 5. Germline CDR1 is SEHNR and CDR2 is FQNEAQ (reference sequence). There are 13 residues in the CDR3. The CDR3 loop reads CASNSGADNEQFF. The CDR3 region has the DNA TGTGCCAGCAACAGCGGGGCGGACAATGAGCAGTTCTTC.

This clone was seen more than once but under ten times. V usage is TRBV5-1 and J usage is TRBJ2-1, with 9 bases that match TRBD1. V lost 7 bases to trimming and J lost 2 bases; unmatched junction nucleotides: 10. Germline CDR1 is SGHRS and CDR2 is YFSETQ. The CDR3 contains 16 residues. The CDR3 DNA is TGCGCCAGCTCCCCCACCGGGACAGGGACCTACAATGAGCAGTTCTTC. Its translation: CASSPTGTGTYNEQFF.

V usage is TRBV13 and J usage is TRBJ2-1; tentatively, D is TRBD2 (6 bases). Germline lookup yields CDR1 PRHDT and CDR2 FYEKMQ (reference sequence). V lost 0 bases, J lost 8 bases, and 20 bases lay in between. The length of the CDR3 is 17 residues. DNA for the CDR3: TGTGCCAGCAGCTTAGGTAGGGTGGCTAGCGTCAAGTATGAGCAGTTCTTC. The encoded protein is CASSLGRVASVKYEQFF.

This chain connects TRBV30 to TRBJ2-1; 8 bases line up with TRBD1. V lost 1 base and J lost 1; bases outside the gene matches: 3. Germline V gene data show CDR1 as GTSNPN and CDR2 as SVGIG (reference sequence). The CDR3 totals 15 residues. Written as DNA, the CDR3 is TGTGCCTGGAGTGCAGGGACAGGTTCCTACAATGAGCAGTTCTTC. As protein: CAWSAGTGSYNEQFF.

This chain links TRBV4-1 with TRBJ2-7; tentatively, D is TRBD1 (6 bases). V shed 2 bases and J shed 2 bases, with 16 bases lying between them. Germline loops: CDR1 MGHRA, CDR2 YSYEKL. The CDR3 loop spans 16 amino acids. The CDR3 nucleotides are TGCGCCAGCAGCCAAACAGTGGGGGCGAAGGCCTACGAGCAGTACTTC. It codes for CASSQTVGAKAYEQYF.

The rearrangement links TRBV7-9 to TRBJ2-5; no reliable D call. V dropped 3 bases and J dropped 1 base, with 18 bases sitting between them. This CDR3 is built from 17 residues. Germline CDR1 SEHNR, CDR2 FQNEAQ (reference sequence). CDR3 amino acids: CASSLGGVRLVQETQYF. CDR3 bases: TGTGCCAGCAGCTTGGGTGGGGTCCGTCTTGTCCAAGAGACCCAGTACTTC.

The rearrangement joins TRBV27 to TRBJ2-5, with a possible D match to TRBD2 (6 bases). CDR1 MNHEY and CDR2 SMNVEV come from the germline V gene (reference sequence). The CDR3 consists of 14 residues. The germline V and J ends were trimmed by 5 bases and 1 base, with 11 bases remaining between them. The CDR3 loop reads CASSGLAAQETQYF. The CDR3, as DNA: TGTGCCAGCAGTGGGTTAGCGGCCCAAGAGACCCAGTACTTC.

V is TRBV6-5 and J is TRBJ1-1; a possible D gene is TRBD1 (5 bases). The V and J ends lost 0 bases and 11 bases respectively, with 13 bases between them. The CDR3 is made up of 13 amino acids. Germline CDR1 is MNHEY and CDR2 is SVGAGI. CDR3 in DNA: TGTGCCAGCAGTTACTCGATCCAGGGCAAGGCTTTCTTT. It yields the protein CASSYSIQGKAFF.

The V gene is TRBV29-1, the J gene TRBJ1-1, with D perhaps TRBD1 (5 bases). V lost 4 bases to trimming and J lost 7 bases, with 16 bases between them. Germline lookup yields CDR1 SQVTM and CDR2 ANQGSEA. The CDR3 loop spans 13 amino acids. Written as DNA, the CDR3 is TGCAGCGTTGGTGGATCAGGGACTATTGAAGCTTTCTTT. Amino acid sequence: CSVGGSGTIEAFF.

Here the CDR3 reads CASVGTIQETQYF. DNA of the CDR3: TGTGCCAGCGTCGGGACAATCCAAGAGACCCAGTACTTC. This chain joins TRBV7-9 and TRBJ2-5, with D perhaps TRBD1 (6 bases). V was trimmed by 8 bases and J by 1 base, leaving 11 bases between them. There are 13 residues in the CDR3. The germline V gene encodes CDR1 SEHNR and CDR2 FQNEAQ (reference sequence).

The genes are TRBV4-1 and TRBJ2-5, with D perhaps given as TRBD1 or TRBD2 (5 bases each). Trimming took 2 bases from V and 4 from J, leaving 17 bases between them. The CDR3 loop spans 16 amino acids. CDR1 is MGHRA and CDR2 is YSYEKL in the germline V gene. CDR3 coding DNA: TGCGCCAGCAGCCAATTCGTGGGGGAGCGGATAGAGACCCAGTACTTC. This translates into CASSQFVGERIETQYF.

The genes are TRBV5-1 and TRBJ2-1; D unresolved. The germline V gene has CDR1 SGHRS and CDR2 YFSETQ. Trimming stripped 5 bases from V and 0 bases from J, with 15 bases between. The CDR3 has 16 amino acids. CDR3 loop: CASSQSVSSSYNEQFF. CDR3 nucleotides: TGCGCCAGCAGTCAAAGTGTGAGCAGCTCCTACAATGAGCAGTTCTTC.

This chain joins TRBV30 and TRBJ1-1; tentative D call: TRBD1 (6 bases). With 1 base removed from V and 0 bases from J, the gap between germline ends came to 12 bases. This CDR3 has 15 amino acids. CDR1 is GTSNPN and CDR2 is SVGIG in the germline V gene (reference sequence). The CDR3 bases are TGTGCCTGGAGTGCCCCGGGACACATGAACACTGAAGCTTTCTTT. It yields the protein CAWSAPGHMNTEAFF.

This clone was counted between two and nine times. V usage is TRBV6-4 and J usage is TRBJ1-2; D uncertain. CDR1 and CDR2 (germline): MRHNA, SNTAGT. The CDR3 has 12 amino acids. The V end lost 2 bases, the J end lost 8 bases, and 9 bases lay between the germline ends. CDR3 residues: CASSDGVGGYTF. The CDR3 bases are TGTGCCAGCAGTGACGGAGTCGGGGGCTACACCTTC.

This chain connects TRBV30 to TRBJ2-2; no firm D call. V was clipped by 2 bases and J by 4 bases, with 14 bases between them. The CDR3 is 15 residues long. Germline lookup yields CDR1 GTSNPN and CDR2 SVGIG (reference sequence). The CDR3 nucleotides read TGTGCCTGGAGTTTGTCTCCTAGGGTCACCGGGGAGCTGTTTTTT. Translating gives CAWSLSPRVTGELFF.

The chain joins TRBV29-1 to TRBJ2-7, with TRBD1 as a possible D gene (5 bases). Looked up from germline, CDR1 is SQVTM and CDR2 is ANQGSEA. The CDR3 consists of 13 residues. Trimming removed 3 bases at V and 3 bases at J, with 12 bases between. CDR3 DNA: TGCAGCGTTGAGGGTGGCAGGGTCTACGAGCAGTACTTC. It codes for CSVEGGRVYEQYF.

This clone has only a few counts. The chain is built from TRBV23-1 and TRBJ2-6; a possible D gene is TRBD1 (6 bases). TRBV23-1 is placed among ORFs of uncertain function. The CDR3 loop spans 18 amino acids. V dropped 2 bases and J dropped 1 base, with 15 bases sitting between them. The DNA of the CDR3 is TGCGCCAGCAGTCAACCGACAGGCGGCGGGTCTGGGGCCAACGTCCTGACTTTC. As protein: CASSQPTGGGSGANVLTF.

The chain uses TRBV9 and TRBJ2-5, with TRBD1 identical over 8 bases. CDR3 size: 15 residues. Germline CDR1 SGDLS, CDR2 YYNGEE. The ends lost 2 bases at V and 2 bases at J; junction bases unmatched: 5. CDR3 DNA: TGTGCCAGCAGCGTCTCCGGGACAGGTCAAGAGACCCAGTACTTC. Residues: CASSVSGTGQETQYF.

V and J are TRBV20-1 and TRBJ2-7; D is unclear. This CDR3 has 11 amino acids. Looked up from germline, CDR1 is DFQATT and CDR2 is SNEGSKA (reference sequence). V lost 1 base to trimming and J lost 8 bases, with 9 bases between them. This chain's CDR3 is CSARVVGQQYF. CDR3 in DNA: TGCAGTGCTAGAGTCGTAGGCCAGCAGTACTTC.

The gene calls are TRBV7-9 and TRBJ2-7; no firm D call. The CDR3 is 13 amino acids. CDR1 and CDR2 from the germline V gene are SEHNR and FQNEAQ (reference sequence). V lost 2 bases and J 3 bases, leaving 8 bases between the germline ends. The CDR3 reads CASSLTPGYEQYF. CDR3 coding DNA: TGTGCCAGCAGCTTAACCCCCGGCTACGAGCAGTACTTC.

The chain carries TRBV7-6 and TRBJ2-7, with 8 bases lining up with TRBD2. Germline V gene lookup returns CDR1 SGHVS and CDR2 FNYEAQ. The junction had 5 bases not matched to a gene; V was cut back by 1 base and J by 3 bases. The CDR3 sequence is 15 residues long. CDR3 in amino acids: CASSLETSGNYEQYF. The CDR3 nucleotides are TGTGCCAGCAGCTTAGAAACTAGCGGTAACTACGAGCAGTACTTC.

This sequence joins TRBV27 and TRBJ2-7; D is ambiguous. CDR3 length equals 12 residues. V lost 3 bases, J lost 4 bases, and 7 bases lay in between. Looked up from germline, CDR1 is MNHEY and CDR2 is SMNVEV (reference sequence). The CDR3: CASSFWGYEQYF. The CDR3 DNA reads as TGTGCCAGCAGTTTTTGGGGTTACGAGCAGTACTTC.

This chain joins TRBV4-1 and TRBJ2-7; TRBD1 is a possible D gene (5 bases). Germline V gives CDR1 MGHRA, CDR2 YSYEKL. V was shortened by 0 bases and J by 3 bases, with 12 bases between the two germline ends. The CDR3 extends over 15 amino acids. This chain's CDR3 is CASSQDQGIVYEQYF. The CDR3 DNA sequence: TGCGCCAGCAGCCAAGATCAGGGAATAGTCTACGAGCAGTACTTC.

The chain links TRBV29-1 to TRBJ2-1, with D perhaps matching TRBD1 or TRBD2 (6 bases each). V was clipped by 4 bases and J by 8 bases, with 18 bases between them. Germline CDR1 is SQVTM and CDR2 is ANQGSEA. The length of the CDR3 is 14 residues. CDR3: CSVVGLGAFDEQFF. DNA of the CDR3: TGCAGCGTTGTGGGACTGGGGGCCTTCGATGAGCAGTTCTTC.